The source of this T cell receptor beta chain is a study of T-cell memory formation after mild COVID-19. TCRdb re-analysed the 5' RACE reads in MiXCR, keeping a single row per CDR3 protein. Among around 450,000 distinct CDR3 sequences, 15% to 25% were seen once, and the ten largest hold 7.5% to 10%. Germline V lookup: CDR1 SEHNR, CDR2 FQNEAQ (reference sequence). The CDR3 has 14 amino acids. The V gene end was trimmed by 4 bases and the J gene end by 6 bases; junction bases not matched to a gene: 5. This clonotype was observed once. Its target is unknown. Notes on the study in general: CD4+ contracting clones were found mainly in CM and EM, and CD8+ ones in EMRA.

Sequenced material: PBMCs or a T cell subset sorted from them (not recorded which). This TCR was sampled from an adult woman who had mild COVID-19 (a few samples of this study predate the infection). Cell type and time point are not known. This chain connects TRBV7-9 to TRBJ2-2; 7 nucleotides align to TRBD1. The CDR3 sequence is CASSSQGRAGELFF. Written as DNA, the CDR3 is TGTGCCAGCAGCTCACAGGGGAGAGCCGGGGAGCTGTTTTTT.